The rows below give T cell receptor beta chains drawn from one sample of a study of T-cell reconstitution after alpha-beta-depleted transplantation in children. Each CDR3 protein gets one entry after TCRdb re-called the PCR reads with MiXCR. The data show about 980,000 distinct CDR3 sequences, about 29% seen once. The sample in question was PBMCs, mostly from graft donor cells, obtained 360 days after TCRalphabeta/CD19-depleted stem cell transplant. These receptors originate from a boy in the first two years of life who had a stem cell transplant for SCID, so the T cells may come from the graft donor. Each CDR3 is given with its conserved first and last residue. Fields, in order: V gene, D gene, J gene, clone size, CDR3 DNA, CDR3 protein. D genes are given only for firm matches. Size tells how often a clone was seen (once, few, many) or the class of an expanded clone, and some rows leave it out.

v_gene: TRBV5-1
d_gene: NA
j_gene: TRBJ1-4
abundance: NA
CDR3nt: TGCGCCAGCAGCGTGGGGATGACGAATGAAAAACTGTTTTTT
CDR3aa: CASSVGMTNEKLFF

v_gene: TRBV20-1
d_gene: NA
j_gene: TRBJ2-5
abundance: NA
CDR3nt: TGCAGTCCTCTCTGGATCCAAGAGACCCAGTACTTC
CDR3aa: CSPLWIQETQYF

v_gene: TRBV5-5
d_gene: NA
j_gene: TRBJ2-3
abundance: few
CDR3nt: TGTGCCAGCAGCTCGGTGGGGGGGCTGACAGATACGCAGTATTTT
CDR3aa: CASSSVGGLTDTQYF

v_gene: TRBV7-2
d_gene: NA
j_gene: TRBJ1-1
abundance: NA
CDR3nt: TGTGCCAGCAGCTTAGAGCCTGCGAGCACTGAAGCTTTCTTT
CDR3aa: CASSLEPASTEAFF

v_gene: TRBV12-3/TRBV12-4
d_gene: NA
j_gene: TRBJ1-4
abundance: NA
CDR3nt: TGTGCCAGCAGTTCCCGGACAGTTCTATCTAATGAAAAACTGTTTTTT
CDR3aa: CASSSRTVLSNEKLFF

v_gene: TRBV20-1
d_gene: NA
j_gene: TRBJ2-3
abundance: NA
CDR3nt: TGCAGTGCTAGAGTCGAGGACTTCCTTACAGATACGCAGTATTTT
CDR3aa: CSARVEDFLTDTQYF

v_gene: TRBV7-9
d_gene: NA
j_gene: TRBJ2-7
abundance: NA
CDR3nt: TGTGCCAGCAGTGGGTTCTCGGACTGGACGGCCAACGAGCAGTACTTC
CDR3aa: CASSGFSDWTANEQYF

v_gene: TRBV4-1
d_gene: NA
j_gene: TRBJ1-2
abundance: few
CDR3nt: TGCGCCAGCAGCCAAGATTTTCGACGGTTTTATGGCTACACCTTC
CDR3aa: CASSQDFRRFYGYTF

v_gene: TRBV5-1
d_gene: NA
j_gene: TRBJ2-3
abundance: few
CDR3nt: TGCGCCAGCAGCTTTGACACAGGTCTCACAGATACGCAGTATTTT
CDR3aa: CASSFDTGLTDTQYF

v_gene: TRBV13
d_gene: NA
j_gene: TRBJ2-1
abundance: few
CDR3nt: TGTGCCAGCAGGCGGAAAAGGAGAGAGCAGTTCTTC
CDR3aa: CASRRKRREQFF

v_gene: TRBV20-1
d_gene: NA
j_gene: TRBJ2-1
abundance: NA
CDR3nt: TGCAGTGCCCCCGTGAAGCCAAACCCTTACAATGAGCAGTTCTTC
CDR3aa: CSAPVKPNPYNEQFF

v_gene: TRBV10-3
d_gene: NA
j_gene: TRBJ1-5
abundance: once
CDR3nt: TGTGCCATCAGTGACGGACCGCAGAAAAGGGGTCAGCCCCAGCATTTT
CDR3aa: CAISDGPQKRGQPQHF

v_gene: TRBV5-1
d_gene: TRBD2
j_gene: TRBJ2-2
abundance: NA
CDR3nt: TGCACCAGCAGCTCTAGCGGGGGCCCATCCACCGGGGAGCTGTTTTTT
CDR3aa: CTSSSSGGPSTGELFF

v_gene: TRBV5-1
d_gene: TRBD2
j_gene: TRBJ2-2
abundance: NA
CDR3nt: TGCGCCAGCAGCCCGCACTCATTAACCGGGACTAGAGGTACCGGGGAGCTGTTTTTT
CDR3aa: CASSPHSLTGTRGTGELFF

v_gene: TRBV6-1
d_gene: NA
j_gene: TRBJ1-3
abundance: NA
CDR3nt: TGTGCCAGCACCCTCTCAGGGGTAAGCGGAGCTGGAAACACCATATATTTT
CDR3aa: CASTLSGVSGAGNTIYF

v_gene: TRBV9
d_gene: NA
j_gene: TRBJ1-2
abundance: NA
CDR3nt: TGTGCCAGCAGCCCTCCGTTTGCCGGGGCCAACTATGGCTACACCTTC
CDR3aa: CASSPPFAGANYGYTF

v_gene: TRBV7-8
d_gene: NA
j_gene: TRBJ1-1
abundance: NA
CDR3nt: TGTGCCAGCAGACCTAACCGATCGGGGCCCACTGAAGCTTTCTTT
CDR3aa: CASRPNRSGPTEAFF

v_gene: TRBV12-5
d_gene: NA
j_gene: TRBJ2-3
abundance: few
CDR3nt: TGTGCTAGTGGTTTGTCGGCTAGCACCGGCACAGATACGCAGTATTTT
CDR3aa: CASGLSASTGTDTQYF